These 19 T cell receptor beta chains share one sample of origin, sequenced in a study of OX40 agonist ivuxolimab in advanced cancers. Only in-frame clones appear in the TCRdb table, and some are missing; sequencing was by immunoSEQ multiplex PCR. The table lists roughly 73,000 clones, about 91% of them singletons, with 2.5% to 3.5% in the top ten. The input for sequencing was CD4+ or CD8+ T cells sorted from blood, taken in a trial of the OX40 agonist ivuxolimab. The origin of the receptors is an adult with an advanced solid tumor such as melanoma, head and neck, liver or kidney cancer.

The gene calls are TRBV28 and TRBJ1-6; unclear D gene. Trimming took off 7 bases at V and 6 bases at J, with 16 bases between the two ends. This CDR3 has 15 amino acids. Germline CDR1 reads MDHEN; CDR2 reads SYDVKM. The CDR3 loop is CASTSGGGPNSPLHF. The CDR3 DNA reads TGTGCCAGCACCTCCGGCGGCGGCCCTAATTCACCCCTCCACTTT. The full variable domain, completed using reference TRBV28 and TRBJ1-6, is DVKVTQSSRYLVKRTGEKVFLECVQDMDHENMFWYRQDPGLGLRLIYFSYDVKMKEKGDIPEGYSVSREKKERFSLILESASTNQTSMYLCASTSGGGPNSPLHFGNGTRLTVT.

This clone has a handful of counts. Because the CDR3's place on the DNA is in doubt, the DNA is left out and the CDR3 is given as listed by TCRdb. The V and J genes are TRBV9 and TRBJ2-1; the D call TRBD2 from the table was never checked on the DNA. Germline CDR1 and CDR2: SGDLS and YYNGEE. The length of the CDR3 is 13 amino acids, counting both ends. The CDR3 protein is CASSVGDGTRGFF.

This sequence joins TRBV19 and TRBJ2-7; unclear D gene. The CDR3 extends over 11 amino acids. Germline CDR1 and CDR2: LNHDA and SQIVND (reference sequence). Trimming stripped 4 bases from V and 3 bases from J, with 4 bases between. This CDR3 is CASSRGYEQYF. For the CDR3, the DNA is TGTGCCAGTAGTAGGGGCTACGAGCAGTACTTC.

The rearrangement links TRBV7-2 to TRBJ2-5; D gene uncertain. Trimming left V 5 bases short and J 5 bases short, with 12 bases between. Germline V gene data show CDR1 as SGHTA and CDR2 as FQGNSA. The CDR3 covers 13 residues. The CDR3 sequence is CASSPGLWETQYF. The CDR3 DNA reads TGTGCCAGCAGCCCCGGGTTATGGGAGACCCAGTACTTC.

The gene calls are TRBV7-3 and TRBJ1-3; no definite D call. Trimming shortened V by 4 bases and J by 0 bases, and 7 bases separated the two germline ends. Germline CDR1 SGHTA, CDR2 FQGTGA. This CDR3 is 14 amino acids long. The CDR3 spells CASSSDGSGNTIYF. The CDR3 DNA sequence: TGTGCCAGCAGCTCGGACGGCTCTGGAAACACCATATATTTT.

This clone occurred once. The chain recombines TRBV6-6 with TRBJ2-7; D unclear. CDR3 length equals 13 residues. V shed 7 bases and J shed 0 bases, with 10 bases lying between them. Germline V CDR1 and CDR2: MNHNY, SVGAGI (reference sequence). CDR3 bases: TGTGCCAGCACCCAGGACGTCTCCTACGAGCAGTACTTC. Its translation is CASTQDVSYEQYF.

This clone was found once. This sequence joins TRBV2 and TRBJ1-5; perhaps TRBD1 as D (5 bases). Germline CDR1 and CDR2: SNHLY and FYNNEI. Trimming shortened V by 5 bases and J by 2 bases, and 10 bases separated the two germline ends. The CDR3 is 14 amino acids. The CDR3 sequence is CASSRGDGNQPQHF. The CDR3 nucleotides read TGTGCCAGCAGTCGGGGGGACGGCAATCAGCCCCAGCATTTT.

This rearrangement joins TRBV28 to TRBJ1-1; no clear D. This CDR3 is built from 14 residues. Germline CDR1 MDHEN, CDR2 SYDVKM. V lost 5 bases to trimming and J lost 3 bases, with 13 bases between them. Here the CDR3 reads CASSPPRADTEAFF. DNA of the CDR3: TGTGCCAGCAGTCCCCCTCGGGCGGACACTGAAGCTTTCTTT.

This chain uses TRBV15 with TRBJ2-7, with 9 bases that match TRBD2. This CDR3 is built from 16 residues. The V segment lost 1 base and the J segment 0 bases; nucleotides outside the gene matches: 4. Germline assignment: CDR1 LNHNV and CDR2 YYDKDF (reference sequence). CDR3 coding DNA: TGTGCCACCAGCAGAGGGGGGCGGGGGGGCTCCTACGAGCAGTACTTC. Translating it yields CATSRGGRGGSYEQYF.

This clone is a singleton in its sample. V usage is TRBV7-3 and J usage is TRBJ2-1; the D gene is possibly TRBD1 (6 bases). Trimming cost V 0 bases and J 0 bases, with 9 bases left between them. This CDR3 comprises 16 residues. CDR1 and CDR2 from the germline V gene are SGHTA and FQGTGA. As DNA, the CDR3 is TGTGCCAGCAGCTTAACCGGGACAAGCTCCTACAATGAGCAGTTCTTC. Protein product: CASSLTGTSSYNEQFF.

CDR3 sequence reads: CASSPQYGTGNTIYF. In DNA, the CDR3 is TGTGCCAGCAGCCCTCAGTATGGAACTGGAAACACCATATATTTT. The chain employs TRBV14 and TRBJ1-3; D gene uncertain. Trimming took 4 bases from V and 2 from J, leaving 12 bases between them. The CDR3 consists of 15 residues. Germline V gives CDR1 SGHDN, CDR2 FVKESK.

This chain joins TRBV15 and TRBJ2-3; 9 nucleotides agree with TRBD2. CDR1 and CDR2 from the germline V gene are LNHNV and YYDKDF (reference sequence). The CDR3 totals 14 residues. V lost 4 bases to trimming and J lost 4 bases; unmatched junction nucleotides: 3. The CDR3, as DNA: TGTGCCACCAGCACTAGCGGGAACCCAGATACGCAGTATTTT. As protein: CATSTSGNPDTQYF.

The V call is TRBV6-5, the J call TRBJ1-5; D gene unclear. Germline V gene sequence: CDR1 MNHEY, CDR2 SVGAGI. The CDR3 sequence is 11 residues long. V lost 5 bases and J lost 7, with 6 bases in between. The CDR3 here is CASSGVQPQHF. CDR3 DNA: TGTGCCAGCAGTGGAGTGCAGCCCCAGCATTTT.

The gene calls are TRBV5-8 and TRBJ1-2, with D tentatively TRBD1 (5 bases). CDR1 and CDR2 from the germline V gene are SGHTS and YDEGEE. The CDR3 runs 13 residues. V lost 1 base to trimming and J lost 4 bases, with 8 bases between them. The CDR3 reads CASSLQGAYGYTF. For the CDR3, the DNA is TGTGCCAGCAGCTTGCAGGGTGCCTATGGCTACACCTTC.

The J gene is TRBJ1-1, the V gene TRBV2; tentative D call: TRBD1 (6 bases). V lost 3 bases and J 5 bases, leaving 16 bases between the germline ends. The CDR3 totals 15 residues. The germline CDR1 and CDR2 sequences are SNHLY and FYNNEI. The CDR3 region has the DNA TGTGCCAGCAGTGACCAGGGGAGCGCGGGGACTGAAGCTTTCTTT. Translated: CASSDQGSAGTEAFF. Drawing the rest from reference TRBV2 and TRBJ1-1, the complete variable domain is EPEVTQTPSHQVTQMGQEVILRCVPISNHLYFYWYRQILGQKVEFLVSFYNNEISEKSEIFDDQFSVERPDGSNFTLKIRSTKLEDSAMYFCASSDQGSAGTEAFFGQGTRLTVV.

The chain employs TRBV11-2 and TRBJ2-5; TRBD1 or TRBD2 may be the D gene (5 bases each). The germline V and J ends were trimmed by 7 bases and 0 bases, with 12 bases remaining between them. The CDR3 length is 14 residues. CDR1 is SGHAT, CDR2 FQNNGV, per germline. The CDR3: CASTRDGHQETQYF. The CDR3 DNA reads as TGTGCCAGCACCAGGGACGGGCACCAAGAGACCCAGTACTTC.

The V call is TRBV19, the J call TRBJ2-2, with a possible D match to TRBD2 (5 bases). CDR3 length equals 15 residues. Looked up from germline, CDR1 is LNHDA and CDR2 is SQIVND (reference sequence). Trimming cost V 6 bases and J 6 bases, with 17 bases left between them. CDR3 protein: CASRGSRPVAGELFF. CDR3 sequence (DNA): TGTGCCAGTAGGGGGAGCAGGCCCGTTGCCGGGGAGCTGTTTTTT.

CDR3 in amino acids: CASSSPGGGSTYEQYF. The CDR3, as DNA: TGTGCCAGCAGTTCCCCAGGAGGGGGCAGTACCTACGAGCAGTACTTC. The V and J genes are TRBV28 and TRBJ2-7; perhaps TRBD1 as D (7 bases). V was shortened by 4 bases and J by 2 bases, with 18 bases between the two germline ends. The CDR3 is 16 amino acids. Germline CDR1 reads MDHEN; CDR2 reads SYDVKM.

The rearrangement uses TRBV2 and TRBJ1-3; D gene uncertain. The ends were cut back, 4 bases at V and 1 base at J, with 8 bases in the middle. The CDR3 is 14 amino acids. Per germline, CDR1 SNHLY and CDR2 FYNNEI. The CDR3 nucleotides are TGTGCCAGCAGTGCCACCCCTTCTGGAAACACCATATATTTT. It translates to CASSATPSGNTIYF.